This T cell receptor beta chain was identified in a study of metastatic and nonmetastatic thyroid tumors. About the study: Blood and tumor or nodule tissue repertoires from malignant and benign thyroid patients were compared. Study results and limitations: Within blood and tumor, benign nodules reportedly had significantly lower TCR beta diversity than malignant thyroid tumors did.

Remarks on this clone: Antigen unknown.

The length of the CDR3 is 14 residues. Trimming removed 6 bases from V and 5 bases from J, with 17 bases in between. Germline values: CDR1 KGHSH, CDR2 LQKENI. No treatment had been given to any patient before thyroid surgery. Under the authors' procedure: Clinicopathological groups differed in CDR3, with these differences serving to build a distant-metastasis classifier for papillary thyroid cancer. Using MiXCR, TCRdb reanalyzed the PCR reads. Here the V and J calls rest on TCRdb's processing, not on the authors' analysis. The repertoire consists of roughly 22,000 clones, with less than 40% occurring once and the leading ten covering approximately 22%.

The TCR sequence derives from a male donor with papillary thyroid cancer or a benign thyroid nodule (not recorded which). Some clones in this sample may be carry-over from other donors' samples. The material sequenced was blood. V gene TRBV18 combines with J gene TRBJ2-7, with a weak D call TRBD1 (5 bases). This chain's CDR3 is CASSLQGGGDEQYF. CDR3 nucleotides: TGTGCCAGCTCCCTCCAGGGTGGTGGGGACGAGCAGTACTTC. The full variable domain, completed using reference TRBV18 and TRBJ2-7, is NAGVMQNPRHLVRRRGQEARLRCSPMKGHSHVYWYRQLPEEGLKFMVYLQKENIIDESGMPKERFSAEFPKEGPSILRIQQVVRGDSAAYFCASSLQGGGDEQYFGPGTRLTVT.